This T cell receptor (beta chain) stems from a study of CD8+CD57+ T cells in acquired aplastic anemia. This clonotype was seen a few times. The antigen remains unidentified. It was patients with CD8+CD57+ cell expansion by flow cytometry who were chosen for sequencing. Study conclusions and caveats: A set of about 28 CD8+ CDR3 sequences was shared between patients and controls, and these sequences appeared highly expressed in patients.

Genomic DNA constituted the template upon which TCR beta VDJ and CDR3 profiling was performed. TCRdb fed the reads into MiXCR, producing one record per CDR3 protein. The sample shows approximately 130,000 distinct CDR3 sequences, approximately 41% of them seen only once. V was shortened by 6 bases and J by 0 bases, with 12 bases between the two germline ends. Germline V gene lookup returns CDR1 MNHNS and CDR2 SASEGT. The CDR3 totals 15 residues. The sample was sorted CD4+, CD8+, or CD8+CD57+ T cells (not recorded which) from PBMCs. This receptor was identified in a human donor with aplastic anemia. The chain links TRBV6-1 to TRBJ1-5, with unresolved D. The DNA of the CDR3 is TGTGCCAGCAGCCCCGAAATTTATAGCAATCAGCCCCAGCATTTT. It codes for CASSPEIYSNQPQHF.